Reported below is one TCR beta chain. The antigen is unknown. PCR primers comprised 60 Vbeta and 13 Jbeta primers. This table comes from immunoSEQ multiplex PCR, and its TCRdb copy is limited to in-frame clones, with some not included. The table records 120,000 to 150,000 clones, roughly four fifths of them present only once. This record belongs to a study of cytomegalovirus exposure and HLA in healthy donors. Study-wide findings and caveats: TCR beta sequences reportedly predicted most subjects' HLA-A and HLA-B alleles accurately.

Germline CDR1 is KGHSH and CDR2 is LQKENI. The CDR3 runs to 15 residues. V lost 2 bases to trimming and J lost 8 bases, with 15 bases between them. This chain joins TRBV18 and TRBJ1-4; weak D call: TRBD1 (5 bases). The sequenced sample was PBMCs. The sequence derives from a man aged 18 to 29 in good health and CMV-seropositive. In DNA form, the CDR3 reads TGTGCCAGCTCACCAATCGCCCCTCCAGGGGAAAAACTGTTTTTT. It encodes CASSPIAPPGEKLFF.